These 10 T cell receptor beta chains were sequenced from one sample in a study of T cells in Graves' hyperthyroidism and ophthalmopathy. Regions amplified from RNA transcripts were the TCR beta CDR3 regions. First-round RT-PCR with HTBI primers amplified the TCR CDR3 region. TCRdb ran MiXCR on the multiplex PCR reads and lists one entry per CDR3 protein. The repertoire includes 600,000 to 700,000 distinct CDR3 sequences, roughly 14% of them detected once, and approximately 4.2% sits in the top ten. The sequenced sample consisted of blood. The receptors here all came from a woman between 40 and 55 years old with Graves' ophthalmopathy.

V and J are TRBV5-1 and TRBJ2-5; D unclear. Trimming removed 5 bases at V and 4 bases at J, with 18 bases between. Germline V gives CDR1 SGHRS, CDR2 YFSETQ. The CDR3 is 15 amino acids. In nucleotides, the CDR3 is TGCGCCAGCAGGCCCGGCCCGACTGTTGGAGAGACCCAGTACTTC. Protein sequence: CASRPGPTVGETQYF.

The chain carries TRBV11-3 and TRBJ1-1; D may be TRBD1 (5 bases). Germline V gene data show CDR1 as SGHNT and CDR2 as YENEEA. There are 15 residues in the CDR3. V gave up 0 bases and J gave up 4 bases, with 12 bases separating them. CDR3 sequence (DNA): TGTGCCAGCAGCTTAGACGGCAGGGAGGGCACTGAAGCTTTCTTT. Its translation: CASSLDGREGTEAFF.

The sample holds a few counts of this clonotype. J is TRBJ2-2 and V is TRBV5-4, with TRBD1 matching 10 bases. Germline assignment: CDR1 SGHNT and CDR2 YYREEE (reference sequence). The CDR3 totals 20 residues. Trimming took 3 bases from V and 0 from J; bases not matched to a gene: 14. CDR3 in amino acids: CASSWGQGKRGISNTGELFF. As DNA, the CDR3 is TGTGCCAGCAGCTGGGGACAGGGGAAGCGGGGGATATCGAACACCGGGGAGCTGTTTTTT.

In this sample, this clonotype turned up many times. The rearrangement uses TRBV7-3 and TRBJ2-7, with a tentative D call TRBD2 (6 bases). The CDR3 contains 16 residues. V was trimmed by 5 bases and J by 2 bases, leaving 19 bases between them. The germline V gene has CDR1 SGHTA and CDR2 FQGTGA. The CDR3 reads CASSPQPRGMTYEQYF. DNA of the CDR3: TGTGCCAGCAGCCCCCAGCCGCGGGGTATGACCTACGAGCAGTACTTC.

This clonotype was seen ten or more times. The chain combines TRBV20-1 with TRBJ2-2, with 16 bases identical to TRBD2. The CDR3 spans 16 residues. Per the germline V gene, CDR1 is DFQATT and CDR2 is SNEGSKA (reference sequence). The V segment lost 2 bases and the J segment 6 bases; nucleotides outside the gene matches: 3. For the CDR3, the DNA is TGCAGTGCTAGATTTGGGACTAGCGGGAGGGCCGGGGAGCTGTTTTTT. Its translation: CSARFGTSGRAGELFF.

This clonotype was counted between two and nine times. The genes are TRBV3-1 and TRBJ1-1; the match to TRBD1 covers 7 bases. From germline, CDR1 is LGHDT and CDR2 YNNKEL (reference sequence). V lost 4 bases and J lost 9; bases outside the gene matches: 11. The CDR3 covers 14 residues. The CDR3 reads CASSPNGGRGQAFF. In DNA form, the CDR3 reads TGTGCCAGCAGCCCGAACGGTGGGAGGGGGCAAGCTTTCTTT.

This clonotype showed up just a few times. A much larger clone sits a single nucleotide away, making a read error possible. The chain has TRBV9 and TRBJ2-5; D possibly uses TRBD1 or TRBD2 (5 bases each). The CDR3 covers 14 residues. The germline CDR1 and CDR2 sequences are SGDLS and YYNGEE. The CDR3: CASSVGGSAEAQHF. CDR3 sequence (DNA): TGTGCCAGCAGCGTAGGGGGGAGCGCTGAGGCCCAGCACTTC.

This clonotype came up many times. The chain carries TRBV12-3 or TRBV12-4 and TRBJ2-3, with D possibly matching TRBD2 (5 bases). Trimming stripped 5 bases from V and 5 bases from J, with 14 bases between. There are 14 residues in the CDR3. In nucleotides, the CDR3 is TGTGCCAGCAGTCGGTCAGCGGAAGGAGATACGCAGTATTTT. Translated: CASSRSAEGDTQYF.

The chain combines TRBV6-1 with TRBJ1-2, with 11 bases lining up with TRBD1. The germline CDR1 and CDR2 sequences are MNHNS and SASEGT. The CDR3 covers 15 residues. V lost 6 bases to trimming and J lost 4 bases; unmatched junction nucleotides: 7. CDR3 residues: CASRSGTGGLYGYTF. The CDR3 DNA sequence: TGTGCCAGCAGGTCCGGGACAGGGGGACTCTATGGCTACACCTTC.

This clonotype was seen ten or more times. CDR3 sequence reads: CASSVEQGASYEQYF. CDR3 in DNA: TGTGCCAGCAGTGTAGAACAGGGGGCTTCGTACGAGCAGTACTTC. The V and J genes are TRBV6-4 and TRBJ2-7; the match to TRBD1 covers 9 bases. CDR1 and CDR2 from the germline V gene are MRHNA and SNTAGT. V was pared by 4 bases and J by 4 bases, with 8 bases of the junction left unmatched. This CDR3 is 15 amino acids long.